These 2 T cell receptor beta chains were sequenced from one sample in a study of blood T cell repertoires in COVID-19. Clones were read by immunoSEQ multiplex PCR, and TCRdb kept only the in-frame ones, dropping some. This table holds about 420,000 clones, around nine tenths found once. Sequenced input: peripheral blood. These receptors were collected from a man aged 18-30 years with COVID-19, enrolled during active disease.

CDR3 nucleotides: TGTGCCAGCAGCCCCCTCGCCCTATTCCAAGAGACCCAGTACTTC. Translation gives CASSPLALFQETQYF. This chain joins TRBV7-9 and TRBJ2-5; no reliable D call. This CDR3 region has 15 residues. Looked up from germline, CDR1 is SEHNR and CDR2 is FQNEAQ (reference sequence). Trimming left V 5 bases short and J 1 base short, with 14 bases between.

The CDR3 bases are TGTGCCAGCAGCCAAGCGCCTTCAGGGAATCAGCCCCAGCATTTT. Residues: CASSQAPSGNQPQHF. The V call is TRBV3-1 (or the pseudogene TRBV3-2), the J call TRBJ1-5; D is perhaps TRBD1 (5 bases). Germline assignment: CDR1 LGHDT and CDR2 YNNKEL (reference sequence). The CDR3 covers 15 residues. V lost 1 base and J 4 bases, leaving 11 bases between the germline ends.